This T cell receptor beta chain was sequenced for a study of blood T cells in healthy people across ages. General study results and limits: As age increased, TCR beta diversity per million T cells fell in a roughly linear fashion. Naive T cell percentage and TCR beta diversity correlated strongly.

Regarding this clonotype: Its antigen is unidentified.

The germline CDR1 and CDR2 sequences are DFQATT and SNEGSKA (reference sequence). The CDR3 spans 17 residues. The junction had 9 bases not matched to a gene; V was cut back by 2 bases and J by 0 bases. Donors ranged from roughly 6 to 100 years old and were healthy Caucasians in Russia. Primed by a sample-barcoded 5' primer and a J-beta primer mix, a second PCR proceeded for about 6 to 11 cycles. Each of the cDNA molecules was tagged by a template-switch adaptor with 12 random nucleotides. TCRdb fed the 5' RACE reads into MiXCR, producing one record per CDR3 protein. The sample carries around 1,500,000 distinct CDR3 sequences, about 40% recorded once.

The sequencing sample was made of blood. This TCR was sampled from a woman in her late teens or twenties in good health. The chain carries TRBV20-1 and TRBJ2-3; 9 bases match TRBD1. CDR3 amino acids: CSARPEAGTGSTDTQYF. The CDR3 region has the DNA TGCAGTGCTAGACCAGAGGCCGGGACAGGGAGCACAGATACGCAGTATTTT.